A selection of T cell receptor beta chains follows, all from one sample in a study of PD-1 blockade in classical Hodgkin lymphoma. Using immunoSEQ multiplex PCR, the repertoire was profiled, and TCRdb retains in-frame clones only, with some absent. The repertoire consists of about 9,000 clones, with roughly 84% occurring once and the leading ten covering about an eighth. The sequencing here drew on CD4+ T cells from blood, taken at baseline. These receptor sequences come from a human donor with classical Hodgkin lymphoma. Each CDR3 is given with its conserved first and last residue. The D gene is left open where the match is weak. Clone size, where shown, is once, few, many, or a class for clones that have expanded.

d_call	j_call	clone_size	v_call	cdr3_nt	cdr3_aa
.	TRBJ2-7	few	TRBV18	TGTGCCAGCTCACCAGGCCGTGACTACGAGCAGTACTTC	CASSPGRDYEQYF
TRBD1	TRBJ1-2	.	TRBV5-8	TGTGCCAGCAGCAGGGACAGGGGCCGTGGCTACACCTTC	CASSRDRGRGYTF
TRBD2	TRBJ2-3	.	TRBV18	TGTGCCAGCTCACCTCCGCTAGCGGGAGGCACAGATACGCAGTATTTT	CASSPPLAGGTDTQYF
.	TRBJ1-2	.	TRBV15	TGTGCCACCAGCAGCTTGCAGGGAACCCCCTATGGCTACACCTTC	CATSSLQGTPYGYTF
.	TRBJ2-1	.	TRBV29-1	TGCAGCGTTGGAGGGCAGAATGAGCAGTTCTTC	CSVGGQNEQFF
TRBD2	TRBJ2-7	.	TRBV13	TGTGCCAGCAGCTCACAACTAGCGGGAAGCTACGAGCAGTACTTC	CASSSQLAGSYEQYF
TRBD2	TRBJ2-7	.	TRBV6-6	TGTGCCAGCAGTTACTCTGGTGGGAGGGGCTACGAGCAGTACTTC	CASSYSGGRGYEQYF
TRBD1	TRBJ2-1	.	TRBV5-4	TGTGCCAGCAGCATTCCGGGAACAGGGGTCGTCAATGAGCAGTTCTTC	CASSIPGTGVVNEQFF
.	TRBJ2-3	.	TRBV5-1	TGCGCCAGCAGTACGGGGGCTAGCGGAAGCACAGATACGCAGTATTTT	CASSTGASGSTDTQYF
.	TRBJ2-1	.	TRBV7-7	TGTGCCAGCAGCTTAGCTGGGGGCGCGAGCAATGAGCAGTTCTTC	CASSLAGGASNEQFF
.	TRBJ2-2	.	TRBV5-1	TGCGCCAGCAGCTCCAGGGGCCCGAACACCGGGGAGCTGTTTTTT	CASSSRGPNTGELFF
.	TRBJ2-3	once	TRBV18	TGTGCCAGCTCACCAGAAGGCGATACGCAGTATTTT	CASSPEGDTQYF
.	TRBJ2-3	.	TRBV6-6	TGTGCCAGCAGTAACCCTAGCGATACGCAGTATTTT	CASSNPSDTQYF
.	TRBJ1-1	few	TRBV6-1	TGTGCCAGCAGAAGCTCAGGGCGGTTGCCTGAAGCTTTCTTT	CASRSSGRLPEAFF
TRBD2	TRBJ2-2	.	TRBV7-8	TGTGCCAGCAGCCCGACTAGCGGGAGCTCCGGGGAGCTGTTTTTT	CASSPTSGSSGELFF
TRBD2	TRBJ2-1	.	TRBV10-1	TGCGCCAGCAGTCCTAGCGGGAGGGCCCATGAGCAGTTCTTC	CASSPSGRAHEQFF
TRBD2	TRBJ2-1	.	TRBV5-4	TGTGCCAGCAGCTTCAGTGGACTAGCGGGAGCGGGAGACAATGAGCAGTTCTTC	CASSFSGLAGAGDNEQFF
.	TRBJ1-1	.	TRBV7-2	TGTGCCAGCAGCGCCTGGGGCGGGGACACTGAAGCTTTCTTT	CASSAWGGDTEAFF
.	TRBJ2-4	few	TRBV6-4	TGTGCCAGCAGAGAGGATGGGGCGAGGGGCATTCAGTACTTC	CASREDGARGIQYF
.	TRBJ2-7	.	TRBV5-6	TGTGCCAGCAGCTCTAAGGGCCGAAACGAGCAGTACTTC	CASSSKGRNEQYF
.	TRBJ2-5	.	TRBV5-6	TGTGCCAGCAGCCCAGGACCTACCGACCAAGAGACCCAGTACTTC	CASSPGPTDQETQYF
TRBD2	TRBJ2-2	.	TRBV5-5	TGTGCCAGCAGCAGGGGAGCGGGAGGTTTTGTCGGGGAGCTGTTTTTT	CASSRGAGGFVGELFF
.	TRBJ1-2	few	TRBV6-1	TGTGCCAGCAGTGAAAGCAGGGTGGGTGGCTACACCTTC	CASSESRVGGYTF
.	TRBJ2-5	.	TRBV18	TGTGCCAGCTCACCTCTCGGTGGCGAGACCCAGTACTTC	CASSPLGGETQYF
TRBD1	TRBJ2-2	.	TRBV7-2	TGTGCCAGCAGCCGGGACAGGACTAACACCGGGGAGCTGTTTTTT	CASSRDRTNTGELFF
TRBD1	TRBJ1-1	medium-sized	TRBV5-1	TGCGCCAGCAGCTCGGGACAGAAGAACACTGAAGCTTTCTTT	CASSSGQKNTEAFF
.	TRBJ2-5	.	TRBV7-6	TGTGCCAGCAGCTTAGAGGTGGGAGAGAAGACCCAGTACTTC	CASSLEVGEKTQYF
.	TRBJ1-1	.	TRBV2	TGTGCCAGCAGTGAAGCGCTCGGGCAGATCACTGAAGCTTTCTTT	CASSEALGQITEAFF
TRBD2	TRBJ2-2	.	TRBV6-5	TGTGCCAGCAGTAAGGCGGGAGTAACTGCCGGGGAGCTGTTTTTT	CASSKAGVTAGELFF
.	TRBJ2-5	medium-sized	TRBV7-9	TGTGCCAGCAGCTTAAAAGCGGACTGGCGGGAGACCCAGTACTTC	CASSLKADWRETQYF
.	TRBJ2-5	.	TRBV5-6	TGTGCCAGCAGCTTGGCGGGAGAGGGACTGCAGTACTTC	CASSLAGEGLQYF
TRBD2	TRBJ2-1	.	TRBV10-2	TGCGCCAGCATTAACCTAGCGGGAGTCGTCAATGAGCAGTTCTTC	CASINLAGVVNEQFF
TRBD1	TRBJ1-5	.	TRBV6-6	TGTGCCAGCAGTTTAGGGACAGGGCTGAATCAGCCCCAGCATTTT	CASSLGTGLNQPQHF
TRBD1	TRBJ1-6	.	TRBV5-1	TGCGCCAGCAGCTTGGATACAGGGGGCCGTTCACCCCTCCACTTT	CASSLDTGGRSPLHF
TRBD1	TRBJ1-2	.	TRBV6-5	TGTGCCAGCAGTTACGTGACCGGGACAGGGGTGGTTGGCTACACCTTC	CASSYVTGTGVVGYTF
.	TRBJ2-7	.	TRBV5-1	TGCGCCAGCAGCTTGGCCGGGAACGAGCAGTACTTC	CASSLAGNEQYF
.	TRBJ2-7	.	TRBV18	TGTGCCAGCTCACCCAGGGAAAATACCAGGGCCTGGTACGAGCAGTACTTC	CASSPRENTRAWYEQYF
.	TRBJ1-2	.	TRBV7-8	TGTGCCAGCAGCCCTACCATCATTAACTATGGCTACACCTTC	CASSPTIINYGYTF
TRBD2	TRBJ2-5	.	TRBV10-3	TGTGCCATCAGATCCGGGACTAGCGGGGACGAGACCCAGTACTTC	CAIRSGTSGDETQYF
TRBD1	TRBJ1-6	.	TRBV18	TGTGCCAGCTCACCGCGACAGGGGGTAGGGTCACCCCTCCACTTT	CASSPRQGVGSPLHF
TRBD1	TRBJ1-2	.	TRBV7-8	TGTGCCAGCAGCTTAGCCCAGGGGGGGGCCAGCTTGTATGGCTACACCTTC	CASSLAQGGASLYGYTF
TRBD1	TRBJ2-7	.	TRBV6-1	TGTGCCAGCAGTGGGGGACAGACTCCCCAGTACTTC	CASSGGQTPQYF
TRBD2	TRBJ2-3	.	TRBV5-1	TGCGCCAGCAGCGTGGGACTAGCGGGAGCATTACGCGGCACAGATACGCAGTATTTT	CASSVGLAGALRGTDTQYF
.	TRBJ2-1	.	TRBV6-4	TGTGCCAGCAGTCCGCGGGGACTCCCCTACAATGAGCAGTTCTTC	CASSPRGLPYNEQFF
TRBD1	TRBJ2-7	.	TRBV10-3	TGTGCCATCAGTGAGGGACAGGCAACCACGAGCGAGCAGTACTTC	CAISEGQATTSEQYF
.	TRBJ1-3	.	TRBV5-1	TGCGCCAGCAGCTTGACAGGGACCTCTGGAAACACCATATATTTT	CASSLTGTSGNTIYF
.	TRBJ2-7	.	TRBV5-1	TGCGCCAGCAGCTTTATAGGACAGGGAGGGCACGAGCAGTACTTC	CASSFIGQGGHEQYF
.	TRBJ1-1	.	TRBV28	TGTGCCAGCAGTTTATTTGGGGCTGAAGCTTTCTTT	CASSLFGAEAFF
.	TRBJ2-5	.	TRBV14	TGTGCCAGCAGCCAAGGGCCGGGCTTGAAGCAGTACTTC	CASSQGPGLKQYF
TRBD2	TRBJ2-2	.	TRBV7-2	TGTGCCAGCAGCCCCAGGCCTAGCGGCAGGACCGGGGAGCTGTTTTTT	CASSPRPSGRTGELFF
.	TRBJ1-5	.	TRBV7-2	TGTGCCAGCAGCCGCCGGGAGGGGGATCAGCCCCAGCATTTT	CASSRREGDQPQHF
.	TRBJ2-7	few	TRBV6-1	TGTGCCAGCAGTGAAGCGCGGACTGACGGGGGATACTTC	CASSEARTDGGYF